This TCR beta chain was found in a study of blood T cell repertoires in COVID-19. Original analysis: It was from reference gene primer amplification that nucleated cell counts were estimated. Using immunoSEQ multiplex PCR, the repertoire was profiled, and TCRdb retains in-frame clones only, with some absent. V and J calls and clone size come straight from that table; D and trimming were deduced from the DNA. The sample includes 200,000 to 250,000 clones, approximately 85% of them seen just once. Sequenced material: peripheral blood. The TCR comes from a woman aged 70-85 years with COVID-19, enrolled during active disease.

The CDR3, as DNA: TGTGCCAGCAGTTATTCAGGGGAGACTCAGCCCCAGCATTTT. Amino acids: CASSYSGETQPQHF. The chain carries TRBV6-2 or TRBV6-3 and TRBJ1-5; D possibly corresponds to TRBD1 (6 bases). V was cut by 3 bases and J by 6 bases, with 12 bases left in between. The CDR3 sequence is 14 residues long. Germline lookup yields CDR1 MNHEY and CDR2 SVGEGT.